This section outlines one T cell receptor beta chain sequence together with its context. The antigen remains undetermined. The sample is drawn from a study of shared clonotypes between healthy human individuals. The CDR3 runs to 14 residues. V lost 7 bases, J lost 0 bases, and 5 bases stayed unmatched. CDR1 is SGHRS, CDR2 YFSETQ, per germline. Ten immunoSEQ deep assay plates served to sequence unsorted PBMC DNA. Libraries were prepared by immunoSEQ multiplex PCR; TCRdb keeps only in-frame clonotypes and omits some of them. The repertoire has roughly 450,000 clones, 70% to 80% of them found once; the top ten carry around 13%. Overall study findings and caveats: Donor scarcity curtailed the genetic and exposure-history diversity represented herein. It was only blood that was sampled, and tissue repertoires likely differ.

The J gene is TRBJ2-3, the V gene TRBV5-1, with 7 bases that match TRBD1. The specimen sequenced was PBMCs. The clonotype was recovered from a woman between 35 and 50 years old in good health. Some clones in this sample may be carry-over from other donors' samples. CDR3 sequence: CASGRDSSTDTQYF. The CDR3, as DNA: TGCGCCAGCGGCCGGGACAGTAGCACAGATACGCAGTATTTT. Full variable domain (remainder filled in from reference TRBV5-1 and TRBJ2-3): KAGVTQTPRYLIKTRGQQVTLSCSPISGHRSVSWYQQTPGQGLQFLFEYFSETQRNKGNFPGRFSGRQFSNSRSEMNVSTLELGDSALYLCASGRDSSTDTQYFGPGTRLTVL.